This T cell receptor (beta chain) appears in the sequencing data of a study of blood T cell repertoires in COVID-19 (dated by TCRdb to the early 2020s). At the level of the whole study: The collaborator samples originated in the United States, Italy and Spain and spanned the acute and convalescent phases of COVID-19. Subjects who had been exposed to COVID-19, were actively infected with it, or had recovered from it provided the deeply sampled blood TCRbeta repertoires that made up the dataset. Where HLA class I and class II types were available, the types were taken from metadata supplied by the sample provider, not from assay-based typing. The repertoires were released in a freely available public database intended as a resource for research on the immune response to SARS-CoV-2. A de-identified subject ID, COVID-19 status, age in years and sex were almost always included in the sample metadata. Samples were obtained from the ongoing ImmuneRACE study (first 160 participants) and from over 1,000 subjects provided by 6 global collaborators. The material from the prospective study consisted of cDNA or gDNA derived from T cells, B-cell-depleted T cells, or PBMCs.

Collaborating institutions collected whole blood in K2EDTA tubes following their own protocols. Collaborator samples were shipped for TCRbeta analysis as frozen whole blood, isolated PBMCs, or DNA extracted from either sample type. The immunoSEQ Assay, a bias-controlled multiplex PCR, was used to amplify TCRbeta CDR3 regions from genomic DNA. On the authors' methods: The number of nucleated cells in each sample was estimated from the amplification of reference gene primers within the assay. Sequence reads were collapsed and filtered to measure the absolute abundance of every unique TCRbeta CDR3 rearrangement. Productive Simpson clonality was computed per sample as the square root of Simpson's diversity index over productive rearrangements. The table comes from immuneACCESS by way of TCRdb, which keeps in-frame sequences with V and J called. Part of the clones is missing from these tables; in studies checked, under half for an unresolved V gene and the rest for unknown reasons. The V and J calls and clone size are taken from that table; D and trimming were inferred from the DNA. The sample table contains 40,000 to 50,000 clones; only one count was recorded for 85% to 90% of them. The top ten clonotypes cover more than 4.5% of the sample.

Study-level results and caveats: Clinical and demographic metadata were provided uncurated, with the amount varying by source and participant.

As regards this clone: Its antigen remains unidentified. The input lacks base qualities; no much larger clone sits a single base away.

The germline V gene encodes CDR1 PRHDT and CDR2 FYEKMQ (reference sequence). V is reduced by 4 bases and J by 8 bases, leaving a spacing of 12 bases between them. The CDR3 measures 13 amino acids from cysteine to phenylalanine. Only the CDR3 portion is preserved as DNA: 39 bases, with reading frame beginning at the first base. The material sequenced was peripheral blood. The rearrangement combines TRBV13 with TRBJ2-1; too little of a D gene remains to name it. This clonotype originated in a human donor in a cohort sampled during active COVID-19. The CDR3 in this case is CASSSPTADEQFF. The sequence in DNA is TGTGCCAGCAGCTCCCCGACTGCCGATGAGCAGTTCTTC.